These 20 T cell receptor beta chains were all obtained from the same sample, sequenced in a study of CD8 T cells in ankylosing spondylitis. TCRdb reprocessed the 5' RACE reads via MiXCR and lists one record per CDR3 protein. In the table there are 50,000 to 70,000 distinct CDR3 sequences, 6.2% of which are singletons. Sequenced material: synovial fluid, either unsorted or a sorted T cell fraction (not recorded which). The origin of the receptors is a male donor with ankylosing spondylitis.

The chain couples TRBV6-2 or TRBV6-3 to TRBJ2-7, with D possibly matching TRBD2 (6 bases). The CDR3 sequence is 14 residues long. V shed 5 bases and J shed 2 bases, with 13 bases lying between them. Germline V CDR1 and CDR2: MNHEY, SVGEGT. The CDR3 nucleotides read TGTGCCAGCAGTCGAGGCGGGACCACCTACGAGCAGTACTTC. It yields the protein CASSRGGTTYEQYF.

This clonotype was seen repeatedly, ten times or more. DNA of the CDR3: TGTGCCTGGAGTGTACCCCTTGGGCAGGCCCATTTT. Its translation is CAWSVPLGQAHF. This chain uses TRBV30 with TRBJ1-5; D is ambiguous. Trimming removed 0 bases from V and 16 bases from J, with 16 bases in between. Per germline, CDR1 GTSNPN and CDR2 SVGIG (reference sequence). This CDR3 spans 12 amino acids.

The gene calls are TRBV11-2 and TRBJ2-1, with 8 bases that match TRBD2. V shed 5 bases, J shed 2 bases, and the junction held 5 bases outside the gene matches. The CDR3 runs 15 residues. From germline, CDR1 is SGHAT and CDR2 FQNNGV. The CDR3, as DNA: TGTGCCAGCAGCAACCAAGCGGGAGCCTACAATGAGCAGTTCTTC. Protein: CASSNQAGAYNEQFF.

This clonotype was found many times. This sequence joins TRBV29-1 and TRBJ2-1, with 9 bases aligning to TRBD1. There are 14 residues in the CDR3. The trim removed 7 bases at V and 4 bases at J, leaving 8 bases unmatched. CDR1 is SQVTM and CDR2 is ANQGSEA in the germline V gene. The CDR3 reads CSAPSGQGYNEQFF. CDR3 sequence (DNA): TGCAGCGCCCCATCGGGACAGGGTTACAATGAGCAGTTCTTC.

At least ten counts were recorded for this clonotype. The chain links TRBV7-2 to TRBJ2-1; 8 bases fit TRBD2. The CDR3 has 10 amino acids. CDR1 SGHTA and CDR2 FQGNSA come from the germline V gene. This CDR3 is CASGDNEQFF. The CDR3 DNA is TGTGCTAGCGGGGACAATGAGCAGTTCTTC.

This chain joins TRBV7-3 and TRBJ2-2, with a possible D match to TRBD2 (6 bases). CDR3 length: 17 amino acids. Germline loops: CDR1 SGHTA, CDR2 FQGTGA. Deletions cut 0 bases from V and 3 bases from J, with 14 bases between. In DNA form, the CDR3 reads TGTGCCAGCAGCTTAACAGGGGTTGGGGAGGACACCGGGGAGCTGTTTTTT. Translated: CASSLTGVGEDTGELFF.

The table lists this clonotype with many counts. V usage is TRBV2 and J usage is TRBJ1-1, with D unclear. Trimming cost V 7 bases and J 3 bases, with 15 bases left between them. CDR1 SNHLY and CDR2 FYNNEI come from the germline V gene. The CDR3 is 14 amino acids. The CDR3 DNA follows: TGTGCCAGCAAAATCCGTCATGAGGACACTGAAGCTTTCTTT. Translated: CASKIRHEDTEAFF.

V is TRBV4-3 and J is TRBJ2-5; a weak D match, TRBD2 (5 bases). This CDR3 has 15 amino acids. Germline V gene sequence: CDR1 LGHNA, CDR2 YSLEER. Deletions cut 1 base from V and 5 bases from J, with 14 bases between. The DNA of the CDR3 is TGCGCCAGCAGCCAAGGAGGGAAAGCAATCGAGACCCAGTACTTC. Translating it yields CASSQGGKAIETQYF.

This chain uses TRBV28 with TRBJ2-1; D may match TRBD1 or TRBD2 (5 bases each). Germline lookup yields CDR1 MDHEN and CDR2 SYDVKM. Trimming pared 7 bases from V and 4 bases from J, leaving 17 bases between. The CDR3 extends over 15 amino acids. The CDR3 DNA is TGTGCCAGCATTGACCGGGACCGCTTATACAATGAGCAGTTCTTC. It encodes CASIDRDRLYNEQFF.

Here the CDR3 reads CASSLAMGTGREKLFF. CDR3 DNA: TGCGCCAGCAGCTTGGCCATGGGGACAGGGAGGGAAAAACTGTTTTTT. The J gene is TRBJ1-4, the V gene TRBV5-1, with 9 bases matching TRBD1. The germline V gene encodes CDR1 SGHRS and CDR2 YFSETQ. This CDR3 has 16 residues. Trimming removed 0 bases from V and 8 bases from J; junction bases left unmatched: 8.

This clonotype was seen many times. This chain joins TRBV5-1 and TRBJ2-3; 8 bases map to TRBD2. With V trimmed by 7 bases and J by 4 bases, 8 bases remained unmatched. CDR1 is SGHRS and CDR2 is YFSETQ in the germline V gene. The CDR3 loop spans 14 amino acids. CDR3 nucleotides: TGCGCCAGCTCCGGGACTAGAATCCCAGATACGCAGTATTTT. It yields the protein CASSGTRIPDTQYF.

This clonotype was detected once. The CDR3 spells CASSSQGFWETQYF. The CDR3 bases are TGTGCCAGCAGCTCACAGGGGTTTTGGGAGACCCAGTACTTC. This chain connects TRBV5-4 to TRBJ2-5, with TRBD1 identical over 7 bases. The CDR3 is 14 amino acids. The trim removed 3 bases at V and 5 bases at J, leaving 7 bases unmatched. Germline V gene sequence: CDR1 SGHNT, CDR2 YYREEE (reference sequence).

This clonotype was detected many times. The CDR3 protein is CASSDVFGEQFF. The CDR3, as DNA: TGCGCCAGCAGTGATGTCTTCGGCGAGCAGTTCTTC. This chain joins TRBV10-2 and TRBJ2-1; D not certain. Germline CDR1 reads WSHSY; CDR2 reads SAAADI. The CDR3 runs to 12 residues. Trimming took off 3 bases at V and 10 bases at J, with 10 bases between the two ends.

Many counts were recorded for this clonotype. The chain couples TRBV11-2 to TRBJ1-2, with 8 nucleotides matching TRBD1. CDR1 is SGHAT, CDR2 FQNNGV, per germline. The V and J ends lost 1 base and 4 bases, in that order; junction bases with no gene match: 5. CDR3 length: 15 residues. This CDR3 reads CASSLAQGASYGYTF. The CDR3, as DNA: TGTGCCAGCAGCTTAGCGCAGGGGGCGAGCTATGGCTACACCTTC.

The table lists this clonotype with a few counts. V and J are TRBV6-5 and TRBJ2-7; D possibly matches TRBD1 or TRBD2 (6 bases each). Germline V gene sequence: CDR1 MNHEY, CDR2 SVGAGI. The germline V and J ends were trimmed by 2 bases and 2 bases, with 19 bases remaining between them. The length of the CDR3 is 17 residues. CDR3 bases: TGTGCCAGCAGTTACCCTCCCCCCAGGGGAGGTCCCTACGAGCAGTACTTC. Its translation is CASSYPPPRGGPYEQYF.

In this sample, this clonotype turned up many times. The V gene is TRBV10-3, the J gene TRBJ1-4; 7 nucleotides align to TRBD1. V shed 4 bases and J 10 bases; nucleotides not matched to a gene: 6. The CDR3 totals 13 residues. Looked up from germline, CDR1 is ENHRY and CDR2 is SYGVKD. In nucleotides, the CDR3 is TGTGCCATCAGTGGAGAGGGGGACAGAAAACTGTTTTTT. Translated: CAISGEGDRKLFF.

This clonotype was detected a few times. The chain employs TRBV6-1 and TRBJ2-2; TRBD2 is a possible D gene (6 bases). The CDR3 is 15 amino acids. With 6 bases removed from V and 7 bases from J, the gap between germline ends came to 18 bases. Germline CDR1 is MNHNS and CDR2 is SASEGT. The CDR3 protein is CASRRDAGRGGELFF. The CDR3 nucleotides read TGTGCCAGCAGACGTGACGCGGGGCGGGGCGGGGAGCTGTTTTTT.

This clonotype came up many times. The CDR3 DNA is TGTGCCAGCAGTGGGGGGACTAGCGGGAGGTACGAGCAGTACTTC. Translation gives CASSGGTSGRYEQYF. This sequence joins TRBV12-3 or TRBV12-4 and TRBJ2-7; 15 bases align to TRBD2. This CDR3 is built from 15 residues. J lost 4 bases, V lost 5 bases, and 3 bases had no gene match.

This clonotype occurred many times. The chain couples TRBV9 to TRBJ1-1; 7 bases match TRBD1. V was clipped by 3 bases and J by 4 bases; unmatched bases: 12. Germline V gene sequence: CDR1 SGDLS, CDR2 YYNGEE. The CDR3 loop spans 16 amino acids. The CDR3 protein is CASSGGYGQAFTEAFF. For the CDR3, the DNA is TGTGCCAGCAGCGGTGGCTACGGACAGGCCTTCACTGAAGCTTTCTTT. The full variable domain, in which reference TRBV9 and TRBJ1-1 provide the parts outside the CDR3, is DSGVTQTPKHLITATGQRVTLRCSPRSGDLSVYWYQQSLDQGLQFLIQYYNGEERAKGNILERFSAQQFPDLHSELNLSSLELGDSALYFCASSGGYGQAFTEAFFGQGTRLTVV.

The chain recombines TRBV6-1 with TRBJ2-7; D not certain. This CDR3 is built from 12 residues. With 6 bases removed from V and 4 bases from J, the gap between germline ends came to 10 bases. Germline CDR1 and CDR2: MNHNS and SASEGT. This chain's CDR3 is CASSPARYEQYF. The CDR3 DNA follows: TGTGCCAGCAGCCCAGCGAGATACGAGCAGTACTTC.